The 16 T cell receptor beta chains below all came from one sample that was sequenced in a study of cytotoxic CD8 clonotypes in ibrutinib-treated CLL. The repertoire was sequenced with immunoSEQ multiplex PCR; TCRdb's copy has only in-frame clones and lacks some. The sample consists of about 17,000 clones, about two thirds of them appearing once. Sample: PBMCs, taken after 12 months of ibrutinib treatment. The origin of the receptors is a human donor with chronic lymphocytic leukemia.

The gene calls are TRBV10-1 and TRBJ2-2; D is perhaps TRBD1 (5 bases). V was shortened by 3 bases and J by 3 bases, with 8 bases between the two germline ends. The CDR3 is 14 residues long. From germline, CDR1 is WNHNN and CDR2 SYGVQD (reference sequence). The CDR3 region has the DNA TGCGCCAGCAGTGACAGGGTGGACACCGGGGAGCTGTTTTTT. Translation gives CASSDRVDTGELFF.

Written as DNA, the CDR3 is TGTGCCAGTAGTGTAAGACAGGGGGGAAGCAATCAGCCCCAGCATTTT. Protein: CASSVRQGGSNQPQHF. This chain connects TRBV19 to TRBJ1-5, with TRBD1 matching over 9 bases. Per germline, CDR1 LNHDA and CDR2 SQIVND (reference sequence). Losses at the gene ends were 5 bases for V and 1 base for J; bases not matched to a gene: 6. The length of the CDR3 is 16 residues.

The CDR3 sequence: CASSINRRLAKNIQYF. CDR3 coding DNA: TGTGCCAGTAGTATCAATAGAAGACTAGCCAAAAACATTCAGTACTTC. This chain uses TRBV19 with TRBJ2-4; D unclear. From germline, CDR1 is LNHDA and CDR2 SQIVND (reference sequence). This CDR3 is 16 amino acids long. Trimming cost V 3 bases and J 0 bases, with 12 bases left between them.

This clone has a handful of counts. The chain recombines TRBV28 with TRBJ1-2; D is perhaps TRBD1 (6 bases). Trimming left V 6 bases short and J 4 bases short, with 12 bases between. The germline V gene has CDR1 MDHEN and CDR2 SYDVKM. The CDR3 runs to 13 residues. This CDR3 is CASSRGPVYGYTF. The DNA for the CDR3 is TGTGCCAGCAGCCGGGGGCCAGTCTATGGCTACACCTTC.

V usage is TRBV6-5 and J usage is TRBJ2-5; a weak D match, TRBD1 (6 bases). The CDR3 consists of 14 residues. V was clipped by 2 bases and J by 2 bases, with 9 bases between them. Germline-derived CDR1 and CDR2 are MNHEY and SVGAGI. The CDR3 reads CASSYVGQQETQYF. The CDR3 DNA reads as TGTGCCAGCAGTTACGTAGGACAGCAAGAGACCCAGTACTTC.

The chain uses TRBV11-2 and TRBJ2-5; D gene uncertain. CDR1 and CDR2 from the germline V gene are SGHAT and FQNNGV. The V end was cut by 6 bases, the J end by 5 bases, with 10 bases between. The CDR3 totals 12 residues. CDR3: CASSPQRETQYF. The CDR3 DNA reads TGTGCCAGCAGTCCACAACGGGAGACCCAGTACTTC.

The gene calls are TRBV19 and TRBJ2-7; TRBD2 agrees at 14 bases. Germline assignment: CDR1 LNHDA and CDR2 SQIVND (reference sequence). Trimming removed 6 bases from V and 4 bases from J; junction bases left unmatched: 8. The CDR3 runs 16 residues. The CDR3 here is CASSLGLAGGGYEQYF. The CDR3, as DNA: TGTGCCAGTAGCCTCGGACTAGCGGGAGGTGGGTACGAGCAGTACTTC. The complete variable domain, with remaining parts taken from reference TRBV19 and TRBJ2-7, reads DGGITQSPKYLFRKEGQNVTLSCEQNLNHDAMYWYRQDPGQGLRLIYYSQIVNDFQKGDIAEGYSVSREKKESFPLTVTSAQKNPTAFYLCASSLGLAGGGYEQYFGPGTRLTVT.

V usage is TRBV6-5 and J usage is TRBJ2-2; 8 nucleotides agree with TRBD2. Unmatched junction bases numbered 6, after V lost 6 bases and J lost 9 bases. The V gene's germline CDR1 is MNHEY and CDR2 SVGAGI. The CDR3 is 13 amino acids. In DNA form, the CDR3 reads TGTGCCAGCAGGCTTCGGGGGGGACGGGAGCTGTTTTTT. This sequence encodes CASRLRGGRELFF.

The chain has TRBV28 and TRBJ2-1; no clear D gene. V was shortened by 7 bases and J by 5 bases, with 6 bases between the two germline ends. This CDR3 contains 11 residues. Germline CDR1 reads MDHEN; CDR2 reads SYDVKM. CDR3 loop: CASKSHNEQFF. In nucleotides, the CDR3 is TGTGCCAGCAAATCTCACAATGAGCAGTTCTTC.

The chain links TRBV7-8 to TRBJ2-7; possibly TRBD2 for D (6 bases). Trimming removed 1 base at V and 3 bases at J, with 13 bases between. Germline CDR1 reads SGHVS; CDR2 reads FQNEAQ. This CDR3 comprises 15 residues. CDR3 nucleotides: TGTGCCAGCAGCTTAGAAAGTCGGGGGATCTACGAGCAGTACTTC. Translating gives CASSLESRGIYEQYF.

The V call is TRBV28, the J call TRBJ2-1; 7 nucleotides line up with TRBD2. The CDR3 length is 16 residues. From germline, CDR1 is MDHEN and CDR2 SYDVKM. V shed 1 base and J 9 bases; nucleotides not matched to a gene: 12. CDR3 in amino acids: CASSLSKGGSGLEQFF. The CDR3 DNA sequence: TGTGCCAGCAGTTTATCCAAGGGCGGGAGCGGGCTTGAGCAGTTCTTC.

V is TRBV19 and J is TRBJ2-7, with 7 bases aligning to TRBD1. The J segment lost 2 bases and the V segment lost 3 bases, leaving 4 bases of the junction unmatched. This CDR3 region has 14 residues. CDR1 LNHDA and CDR2 SQIVND come from the germline V gene (reference sequence). The CDR3 is CASSIQGVPYEQYF. CDR3 coding DNA: TGTGCCAGTAGTATTCAGGGGGTTCCCTACGAGCAGTACTTC.

The chain links TRBV7-9 to TRBJ2-7; maybe TRBD1 (6 bases). CDR1 is SEHNR and CDR2 is FQNEAQ in the germline V gene (reference sequence). Trimming removed 7 bases at V and 1 base at J, with 14 bases between. The CDR3 is 14 residues long. The CDR3 protein is CASTHGGLSYEQYF. The CDR3 DNA sequence: TGTGCCAGCACTCATGGGGGCCTGTCCTACGAGCAGTACTTC.

The V gene is TRBV19, the J gene TRBJ2-6; 10 nucleotides match TRBD1. Trimming at V came to 4 bases and at J to 2 bases, leaving 2 bases not matched to a gene. The CDR3 has 16 amino acids. Germline V gene data show CDR1 as LNHDA and CDR2 as SQIVND (reference sequence). The chain's CDR3 is CASSRQGAAGANVLTF. In DNA form, the CDR3 reads TGTGCCAGTAGTAGACAGGGGGCGGCTGGGGCCAACGTCCTGACTTTC.

This clone was counted a single time. The chain uses TRBV5-4 and TRBJ1-1; no clear D gene. The V end was cut by 7 bases, the J end by 3 bases, with 19 bases between. There are 15 residues in the CDR3. The germline V gene has CDR1 SGHNT and CDR2 YYREEE (reference sequence). CDR3 nucleotide sequence: TGTGCCAGCGCACGCGAGACGGCCCGAGACACTGAAGCTTTCTTT. This sequence encodes CASARETARDTEAFF.

V usage is TRBV7-9 and J usage is TRBJ1-1; D might be TRBD1 (5 bases). Trimming cost V 4 bases and J 7 bases, with 19 bases left between them. The CDR3 consists of 15 residues. Germline CDR1 and CDR2: SEHNR and FQNEAQ (reference sequence). The CDR3 bases are TGTGCCAGCAGCTCCCCAGGGTTACAGGCCCATGAAGCTTTCTTT. It specifies CASSSPGLQAHEAFF.